The 5 T cell receptor beta chains given below trace back to one sample, sequenced in a study of shared clonotypes between healthy human individuals. Sequencing used immunoSEQ multiplex PCR; TCRdb keeps in-frame clones, though not all of them. The table lists 2,500,000 or so clones, around 90% of them singletons. The sample consisted of naive CD4+ T cells sorted from blood. The subset here: CD45RA+ positively selected. All receptors derive from a young man in good health.

The chain is built from TRBV19 and TRBJ2-1, with no clear D. The CDR3 has 15 amino acids. Germline assignment: CDR1 LNHDA and CDR2 SQIVND (reference sequence). V gave up 3 bases and J gave up 0 bases, with 9 bases separating them. CDR3 region: CASSISYSSYNEQFF. CDR3 bases: TGTGCCAGTAGTATTAGCTATAGCTCCTACAATGAGCAGTTCTTC.

V usage is TRBV5-4 and J usage is TRBJ2-7; 9 bases agree with TRBD1. CDR1 and CDR2 (germline): SGHNT, YYREEE (reference sequence). This CDR3 comprises 15 residues. J was trimmed by 2 bases and V by 3 bases; bases with no gene match: 6. CDR3 in DNA: TGTGCCAGCAGCTCGGACAGGGGTGTCACCTACGAGCAGTACTTC. It translates to CASSSDRGVTYEQYF.

The CDR3 DNA reads TGTGCCAGCAGCTTAAGGACTAGCGGCGTTTCTGGGGAAACCGGGGAGCTGTTTTTT. It encodes CASSLRTSGVSGETGELFF. This chain connects TRBV7-2 to TRBJ2-2; TRBD2 matches at 10 bases. The V gene end was trimmed by 2 bases and the J gene end by 5 bases; junction bases not matched to a gene: 14. The CDR3 length is 19 residues. From germline, CDR1 is SGHTA and CDR2 FQGNSA.

CDR3 loop: CASGWGQTAYEQYF. CDR3 nucleotides: TGCGCCAGCGGCTGGGGACAAACCGCCTACGAGCAGTACTTC. The chain has TRBV10-2 and TRBJ2-7, with D possibly being TRBD1 (6 bases). Germline V CDR1 and CDR2: WSHSY, SAAADI. The CDR3 totals 14 residues. V was trimmed by 8 bases and J by 2 bases, leaving 16 bases between them.

Notes on this clone: Relative to the germline gene, one junction end is altered; a read error may explain this. The chain couples TRBV10-3 to TRBJ2-1; 10 bases map to TRBD2. Germline CDR1 is ENHRY and CDR2 is SYGVKD. The CDR3 totals 12 residues. The CDR3: CAISDMLAGEVF. The DNA for the CDR3 is TGTGCCATCAGTGATATGCTAGCGGGAGAGGTCTTC.